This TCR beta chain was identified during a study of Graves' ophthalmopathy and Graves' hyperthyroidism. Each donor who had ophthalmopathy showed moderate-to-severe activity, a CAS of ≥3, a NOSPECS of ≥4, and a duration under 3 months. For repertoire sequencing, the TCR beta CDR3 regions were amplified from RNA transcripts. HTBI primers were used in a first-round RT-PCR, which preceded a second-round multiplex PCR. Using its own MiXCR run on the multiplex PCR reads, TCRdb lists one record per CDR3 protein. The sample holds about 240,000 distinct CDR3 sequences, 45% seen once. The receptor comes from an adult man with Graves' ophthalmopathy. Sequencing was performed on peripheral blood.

The CDR3 DNA reads as TGTGCCACCAGTGGAATGGGACAGCTATACAATGAGCAGTTCTTC. It is translated as CATSGMGQLYNEQFF. This rearrangement joins TRBV24-1 to TRBJ2-5, with 7 bases matching TRBD1. The better agreement between TRBJ2-1 and the DNA end casts doubt on the J call. Germline values: CDR1 KGHDR, CDR2 SFDVKD. This CDR3 is built from 15 residues.